Below are 25 T cell receptor beta chains sequenced from a single sample in a study of human T cells and chemical hapten exposure. Time point indicated: patch test 3, about 24 weeks after DPC sensitization. Treatment of the sample: therapeutic diphenylcyclopropenone sensitization with weekly scalp DPC. TCRdb reprocessed the RACE reads with MiXCR, giving one entry per CDR3 protein. The sample includes roughly 130,000 distinct CDR3 sequences, approximately 10% of them seen just once. The specimen comprised whole blood, sampled in connection with sensitization to the hapten diphenylcyclopropenone (DPC). All receptors derive from a woman between 50 and 59 years old with alopecia areata. Some clones in this sample may be carry-over from other donors' samples.

This clonotype was recorded many times. The chain employs TRBV13 and TRBJ2-7; the match to TRBD2 covers 11 bases. J was trimmed by 2 bases and V by 5 bases; bases with no gene match: 2. The germline V gene has CDR1 PRHDT and CDR2 FYEKMQ (reference sequence). The CDR3 spans 14 residues. The CDR3, as DNA: TGTGCCAGCAGCGCGGGACTAGCGGCCTACGAGCAGTACTTC. Translation: CASSAGLAAYEQYF.

This rearrangement joins TRBV10-2 to TRBJ1-1; 10 nucleotides line up with TRBD1. CDR3 size: 15 residues. In germline, CDR1 is WSHSY, CDR2 SAAADI. J lost 5 bases, V lost 1 base, and 4 bases had no gene match. The CDR3: CASSEFGTGETEAFF. The CDR3 coding sequence is TGCGCCAGCAGTGAGTTTGGGACAGGGGAGACTGAAGCTTTCTTT.

In this sample, this clonotype turned up a few times. The chain joins TRBV20-1 to TRBJ2-7, with 9 nucleotides matching TRBD2. Germline CDR1 and CDR2: DFQATT and SNEGSKA (reference sequence). V shed 7 bases, J shed 1 base, and the junction held 8 bases outside the gene matches. The CDR3 is 14 amino acids. The CDR3 DNA reads as TGCAGTGGTGGTAGAGCGGGGGGTTCCTACGAGCAGTACTTC. Translation: CSGGRAGGSYEQYF.

This clonotype was counted between two and nine times. The genes are TRBV27 and TRBJ2-7; maybe TRBD2 (7 bases). The CDR3 runs to 15 residues. V was shortened by 4 bases and J by 0 bases, with 13 bases between the two germline ends. Germline-derived CDR1 and CDR2 are MNHEY and SMNVEV (reference sequence). The CDR3 DNA reads as TGTGCCAGCAGTTCCCGCGGGGGCCCCTCCTACGAGCAGTACTTC. It specifies CASSSRGGPSYEQYF.

This clonotype was counted between two and nine times. The gene calls are TRBV27 and TRBJ2-7; D is unresolved. V was trimmed by 4 bases and J by 3 bases, leaving 10 bases between them. Germline CDR1 reads MNHEY; CDR2 reads SMNVEV (reference sequence). The CDR3 is 13 amino acids. The CDR3 spells CASSWAPGYEQYF. The CDR3 nucleotides are TGTGCCAGCAGTTGGGCCCCAGGCTACGAGCAGTACTTC.

This clonotype was observed at least ten times. The genes are TRBV2 and TRBJ1-4; a weak D match, TRBD1 (5 bases). The CDR3 runs 15 residues. V lost 3 bases, J lost 5 bases, and 13 bases lay in between. In germline, CDR1 is SNHLY, CDR2 FYNNEI. For the CDR3, the DNA is TGTGCCAGCAGTGACCTCCGACAGTCGAATGAAAAACTGTTTTTT. It translates to CASSDLRQSNEKLFF.

The chain combines TRBV7-2 with TRBJ2-5; the D is unclear. Germline CDR1 and CDR2: SGHTA and FQGNSA. V was trimmed by 4 bases and J by 3 bases, leaving 15 bases between them. The CDR3 runs to 15 residues. Written as DNA, the CDR3 is TGTGCCAGCAGCTCAAGAGGTGGCTCCAAAGAGACCCAGTACTTC. Translating it yields CASSSRGGSKETQYF. Full variable domain (outside the CDR3, taken from reference TRBV7-2 and TRBJ2-5): GAGVSQSPSNKVTEKGKDVELRCDPISGHTALYWYRQSLGQGLEFLIYFQGNSAPDKSGLPSDRFSAERTGGSVSTLTIQRTQQEDSAVYLCASSSRGGSKETQYFGPGTRLLVL.

This clonotype was counted a single time. This chain connects TRBV12-3 or TRBV12-4 to TRBJ1-1; possibly TRBD1 for D (5 bases). CDR3 length: 13 residues. V was cut by 3 bases and J by 2 bases, with 7 bases left in between. This CDR3 is CASSFRANTEAFF. The CDR3 nucleotides are TGTGCCAGCAGTTTCAGGGCAAACACTGAAGCTTTCTTT.

The rearrangement links TRBV7-2 to TRBJ1-5; no definite D call. CDR3 length: 14 amino acids. The germline CDR1 and CDR2 sequences are SGHTA and FQGNSA. V dropped 6 bases and J dropped 6 bases, with 15 bases sitting between them. The CDR3 DNA follows: TGTGCCAGCAGACCCTCAGGTTCTGCTCAGCCCCAGCATTTT. This sequence encodes CASRPSGSAQPQHF.

This clonotype has more than one count but fewer than ten. The gene calls are TRBV4-2 and TRBJ1-3, with D possibly TRBD1 on 6 matching bases. Germline V gene lookup returns CDR1 LGHNA and CDR2 YNFKEQ. The CDR3 totals 15 residues. The V gene lost 3 bases and the J gene lost 0 bases, with 9 bases spanning the gap. The CDR3 reads CASSQDSYSGNTIYF. In DNA form, the CDR3 reads TGTGCCAGCAGCCAGGACAGCTACTCTGGAAACACCATATATTTT.

This clonotype was seen only a few times. The CDR3 DNA is TGTGCCGGTTCGAAGGCTAGCGGATACAATGAGCAGTTCTTC. Translating it yields CAGSKASGYNEQFF. The V call is TRBV6-2 or TRBV6-3, the J call TRBJ2-1, with 7 positions matching TRBD2. Germline V gene lookup returns CDR1 MNHEY and CDR2 SVGEGT. The J segment lost 4 bases and the V segment lost 11 bases, leaving 11 bases of the junction unmatched. CDR3 length: 14 residues.

This clonotype was seen repeatedly, ten times or more. The V gene is TRBV27, the J gene TRBJ1-1; D is perhaps TRBD1 (5 bases). V lost 0 bases and J 5 bases, leaving 10 bases between the germline ends. Per germline, CDR1 MNHEY and CDR2 SMNVEV (reference sequence). The CDR3 spans 14 residues. CDR3 sequence (DNA): TGTGCCAGCAGTTTATCGCAGGGATGGACTGAAGCTTTCTTT. It codes for CASSLSQGWTEAFF.

This clonotype appeared many times. The chain recombines TRBV20-1 with TRBJ2-7; perhaps TRBD2 as D (6 bases). The CDR3 extends over 12 amino acids. CDR1 and CDR2 (germline): DFQATT, SNEGSKA (reference sequence). Trimming took 5 bases from V and 5 from J, leaving 13 bases between them. The CDR3: CSALVGGDEQYF. The DNA of the CDR3 is TGCAGTGCTCTCGTCGGAGGGGACGAGCAGTACTTC.

In this sample, this clonotype turned up many times. The rearrangement joins TRBV2 to TRBJ2-5; 12 bases match TRBD1. This CDR3 spans 15 amino acids. The germline CDR1 and CDR2 sequences are SNHLY and FYNNEI. J lost 5 bases, V lost 6 bases, and 7 bases had no gene match. For the CDR3, the DNA is TGTGCCAGCAGCCCCGGGACAGGGGGCGTGGAGACCCAGTACTTC. Amino acids: CASSPGTGGVETQYF.

This clonotype has just a few counts. This chain connects TRBV28 to TRBJ1-5; D perhaps matches TRBD1 (5 bases). V was cut by 7 bases and J by 3 bases, with 13 bases left in between. The CDR3 has 14 amino acids. The germline V gene encodes CDR1 MDHEN and CDR2 SYDVKM. CDR3 protein: CASNGDGDNQPQHF. CDR3 nucleotides: TGTGCCAGCAATGGGGACGGCGACAATCAGCCCCAGCATTTT. Full variable domain (rest looked up from reference TRBV28 and TRBJ1-5): DVKVTQSSRYLVKRTGEKVFLECVQDMDHENMFWYRQDPGLGLRLIYFSYDVKMKEKGDIPEGYSVSREKKERFSLILESASTNQTSMYLCASNGDGDNQPQHFGDGTRLSIL.

This clonotype turned up a few times. This chain connects TRBV28 to TRBJ1-5; D not resolved. This CDR3 is built from 13 residues. V was trimmed by 6 bases and J by 1 base, leaving 7 bases between them. CDR1 and CDR2 (germline): MDHEN, SYDVKM. In DNA form, the CDR3 reads TGTGCCAGCAGGATTGAGAGCAATCAGCCCCAGCATTTT. Protein sequence: CASRIESNQPQHF.

This clonotype was observed a few times. This sequence joins TRBV12-3 or TRBV12-4 and TRBJ2-3, with D perhaps TRBD1 or TRBD2 (5 bases each). The CDR3 runs 14 residues. With 8 bases removed from V and 0 bases from J, the gap between germline ends came to 12 bases. Written as DNA, the CDR3 is TGTGCCAGCGTTCGGGGCGCAAGCACAGATACGCAGTATTTT. Residues: CASVRGASTDTQYF.

Only a few counts were recorded for this clonotype. This chain links TRBV6-1 with TRBJ2-3; possible D gene TRBD1, 6 bases. The CDR3 extends over 15 amino acids. Germline V gene lookup returns CDR1 MNHNS and CDR2 SASEGT. V dropped 7 bases and J dropped 0 bases, with 14 bases sitting between them. Here the CDR3 reads CASNYPDSSTDTQYF. CDR3 sequence (DNA): TGTGCCAGCAATTACCCGGACAGCAGCACAGATACGCAGTATTTT.

This clonotype was counted between two and nine times. The DNA for the CDR3 is TGCGCCAGCAGTGAAGGGGGCCTTCAGCCCCAGCATTTT. Its translation is CASSEGGLQPQHF. V usage is TRBV5-1 and J usage is TRBJ1-5, with 7 bases matching TRBD1. V was clipped by 5 bases and J by 6 bases; unmatched bases: 5. The germline CDR1 and CDR2 sequences are SGHRS and YFSETQ. The CDR3 consists of 13 residues.

With respect to this clonotype: One end of the junction varies from germline; a read error may be responsible. This chain links TRBV2 with TRBJ2-2; 8 positions agree with TRBD1. Germline V CDR1 and CDR2: SNHLY, FYNNEI. The length of the CDR3 is 14 residues. The CDR3 DNA is TGTGCCAGCAGCGAAGACAGGGGCCCCGGGGAGCTGTTTTTT. Translated: CASSEDRGPGELFF.

The genes are TRBV7-3 and TRBJ1-5, with D possibly being TRBD1 (5 bases). The CDR3 sequence is 17 residues long. Per germline, CDR1 SGHTA and CDR2 FQGTGA. The ends were cut back, 2 bases at V and 4 bases at J, with 18 bases in the middle. The CDR3 region is CASSLYRTRVRNQPQHF. CDR3 nucleotide sequence: TGTGCCAGCAGCTTATATCGGACAAGGGTGAGAAATCAGCCCCAGCATTTT. The complete variable domain, with remaining parts taken from reference TRBV7-3 and TRBJ1-5, reads GAGVSQTPSNKVTEKGKYVELRCDPISGHTALYWYRQSLGQGPEFLIYFQGTGAADDSGLPNDRFFAVRPEGSVSTLKIQRTERGDSAVYLCASSLYRTRVRNQPQHFGDGTRLSIL.

This clonotype was counted only a few times. The chain combines TRBV28 with TRBJ2-5, with 7 bases fitting TRBD2. V shed 8 bases, J shed 2 bases, and the junction held 8 bases outside the gene matches. The CDR3 length is 14 residues. CDR1 and CDR2 from the germline V gene are MDHEN and SYDVKM. CDR3 region: CASVGLAAQETQYF. As DNA, the CDR3 is TGTGCCAGCGTGGGGCTAGCGGCACAAGAGACCCAGTACTTC.

There are a few counts of this clonotype. Sequence at one end of the junction differs from germline and may be a read error. V usage is TRBV29-1 and J usage is TRBJ1-5; no clear D. This CDR3 is 12 amino acids long. Germline V gene data show CDR1 as SQVTM and CDR2 as ANQGSEA. In DNA, the CDR3 is TGCAGCGTTCAAGAGGGCAATCAGCCCCAGCATTTT. Protein sequence: CSVQEGNQPQHF.

This clonotype has a handful of counts. V gene TRBV24-1 combines with J gene TRBJ2-6; perhaps TRBD1 as D (5 bases). This CDR3 comprises 15 residues. Germline loops: CDR1 KGHDR, CDR2 SFDVKD. Between the trimmed V and J ends, which lost 4 bases and 4 bases, there was a span of 10 bases. The CDR3 loop reads CATSDGRVGANVLTF. The CDR3 DNA reads as TGTGCCACCAGTGACGGCAGGGTCGGGGCCAACGTCCTGACTTTC.

The chain combines TRBV10-2 with TRBJ2-5, with 7 nucleotides matching TRBD2. The CDR3 is 13 residues long. With V trimmed by 10 bases and J by 1 base, 6 bases remained unmatched. Germline V gene lookup returns CDR1 WSHSY and CDR2 SAAADI. The CDR3 loop is CATGRGRQETQYF. As DNA, the CDR3 is TGCGCCACAGGGAGGGGTCGCCAAGAGACCCAGTACTTC.